These T cell receptor beta chains were read from a single sample in a study of PD-L1 blockade in urothelial cancer. Profiling relied on immunoSEQ multiplex PCR, and the TCRdb table lists in-frame clones only, not all of them. In the table there are about 120,000 clones, around 89% of which are singletons. This material consisted of PBMCs, taken around atezolizumab (anti-PD-L1) treatment. All receptors derive from a man aged 55 to 70 with urothelial cancer. The CDR3 runs from the conserved cysteine through the conserved F or W. The order of the fields is V gene, J gene, D gene, clone size, CDR3 DNA, CDR3 protein. The D gene is left open where the match is weak. Where a row states a size, it is once, few, many or the class of an expanded clone; other rows omit it.

>TRBV7-2|TRBJ2-2|TRBD2|.
TGTGCCAGCAGCCAACTAGCGGGCCACACCGGGGAGCTGTTTTTT
CASSQLAGHTGELFF
>TRBV6-6|TRBJ1-3|.|.
TGTGCCAGCAGCTTGATGGGGGCGGGAAACACCATATATTTT
CASSLMGAGNTIYF
>TRBV10-3|TRBJ1-5|.|.
TGTGCCATCTCCTCGGGACAACAGCAGCCCCAGCATTTT
CAISSGQQQPQHF
>TRBV7-3|TRBJ2-3|.|once
TGTGCCAGCAGCTTATTGGCTGATACGCAGTATTTT
CASSLLADTQYF
>TRBV10-3|TRBJ1-1|TRBD1|once
TGTGCCGTACGGACAGGGGGCACTGAAGCTTTCTTT
CAVRTGGTEAFF
>TRBV29-1|TRBJ2-3|TRBD2|.
TGCAGCGTTCTACCTCTAGCGGGGAGCACAGATACGCAGTATTTT
CSVLPLAGSTDTQYF
>TRBV5-1|TRBJ2-1|TRBD2|.
TGCGCCAGCAGCTTGGGGCTAGCGGGGGGGCTAAATGAGCAGTTCTTC
CASSLGLAGGLNEQFF
>TRBV5-1|TRBJ2-7|.|.
TGCGCCAGCAGCTTTTCTAACTCCTACGAGCAGTACTTC
CASSFSNSYEQYF
>TRBV9|TRBJ1-2|TRBD1|.
TGTGCCAGCAGCCCACTGGGACAGGGGTATGGCTACACCTTC
CASSPLGQGYGYTF
>TRBV27|TRBJ2-5|.|.
TGTGCCAGCAGTTTAACGATCGGGGTCTGGGAGACCCAGTACTTC
CASSLTIGVWETQYF
>TRBV5-1|TRBJ2-3|.|.
TGCGCCCCCAGCTTGACGGGGCGGGAAATTGATACGCAGTATTTT
CAPSLTGREIDTQYF
>TRBV6-6|TRBJ1-1|.|.
TGTGCCAGCAGTTACTCCTCGAACACTGAAGCTTTCTTT
CASSYSSNTEAFF
>TRBV2|TRBJ2-3|.|.
TGTGCCAGCAGTGTCGAGGGAGCAGATACGCAGTATTTT
CASSVEGADTQYF
>TRBV28|TRBJ2-7|TRBD2|once
TGTGCCAGCAGTCGTAGCGGGACCCTATACGAGCAGTACTTC
CASSRSGTLYEQYF
>TRBV5-6|TRBJ2-3|TRBD2|.
TGTGCCAGCAGGTTGGGGCCCAGCGGGGTGCCAGATACGCAGTATTTT
CASRLGPSGVPDTQYF
>TRBV19|TRBJ2-3|TRBD2|.
TGTGCCAGTAGTCCGCCAGGGACTAGCGGGAGCACAGATACGCAGTATTTT
CASSPPGTSGSTDTQYF
>TRBV9|TRBJ2-7|.|.
TGTGCCAGCAGCGTAGGGAGGGCCACGTCCGAGCAGTACTTC
CASSVGRATSEQYF
>TRBV29-1|TRBJ1-2|TRBD1|.
TGCAGCGTTGAAGGGACAGGGGGCCGACACATGATAAACTATGGCTACACCTTC
CSVEGTGGRHMINYGYTF
>TRBV7-9|TRBJ2-1|.|.
TGTGCCAGCAGCTTCGGACTGGGGAATGAGCAGTTCTTC
CASSFGLGNEQFF
>TRBV30|TRBJ1-1|.|.
TGTGCCTGGAGTGTACTGCGGGGGCCGGCCACTGAAGCTTTCTTT
CAWSVLRGPATEAFF
>TRBV7-9|TRBJ1-5|.|.
TGTGCCAGCAGCCCGCCCGGAGGCCAGCCCCAGCATTTT
CASSPPGGQPQHF
>TRBV6-1|TRBJ1-2|.|.
TGTGCCAGCAGGACAGATCCGGGCTACACCTTC
CASRTDPGYTF
>TRBV10-1|TRBJ2-7|.|.
TGCGCCAGCAGTCCCGGGGTTGTCCAATCCTACGAGCAGTACTTC
CASSPGVVQSYEQYF
>TRBV4-3|TRBJ2-7|TRBD1|.
TGCGCCAGCAGCCAAGAATGGGACAGGAAATCCTACGAGCAGTACTTC
CASSQEWDRKSYEQYF
>TRBV5-1|TRBJ2-7|TRBD1|.
TGCGCCAGCAGCTTTAACACCAGGGGGCTCTACGAGCAGTACTTC
CASSFNTRGLYEQYF
>TRBV7-6|TRBJ2-3|TRBD1|.
TGTGCCAGCAGCTTAGAGGGGGCTGGCAGCAAGGGCACAGATACGCAGTATTTT
CASSLEGAGSKGTDTQYF
>TRBV18|TRBJ1-5|.|.
TGTGCCAGCTCACCATTGTCCGGAGTCAATCAGCCCCAGCATTTT
CASSPLSGVNQPQHF
>TRBV27|TRBJ2-3|TRBD2|.
TGTGCCAGCAGTTTACTAGCGGAGAGCACAGATACGCAGTATTTT
CASSLLAESTDTQYF
>TRBV28|TRBJ2-7|TRBD1|.
TGTGCCAGCAGTCCACCGGGACAGGGTCTGTACGAGCAGTACTTC
CASSPPGQGLYEQYF
>TRBV21-1|TRBJ1-2|.|.
TGTGCCAGCAGCGCATGGACAGGAAGGATCTATGGCTACACCTTC
CASSAWTGRIYGYTF